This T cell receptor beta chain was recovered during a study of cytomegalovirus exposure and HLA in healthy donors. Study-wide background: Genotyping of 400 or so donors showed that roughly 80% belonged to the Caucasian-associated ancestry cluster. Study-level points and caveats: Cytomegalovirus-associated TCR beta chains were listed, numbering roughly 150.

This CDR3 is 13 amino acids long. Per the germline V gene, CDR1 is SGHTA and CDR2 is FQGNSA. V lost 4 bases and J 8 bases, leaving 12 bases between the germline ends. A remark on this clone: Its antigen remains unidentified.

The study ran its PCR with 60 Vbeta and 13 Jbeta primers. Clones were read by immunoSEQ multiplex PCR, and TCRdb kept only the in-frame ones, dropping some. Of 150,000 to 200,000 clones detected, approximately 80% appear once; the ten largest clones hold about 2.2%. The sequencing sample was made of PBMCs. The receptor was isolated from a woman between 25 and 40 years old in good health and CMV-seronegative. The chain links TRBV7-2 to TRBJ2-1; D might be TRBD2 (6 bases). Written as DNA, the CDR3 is TGTGCCAGCAGCTCTACTAGCAACTATGAGCAGTTCTTC. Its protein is CASSSTSNYEQFF.